This T cell receptor beta chain was captured by sequencing in a study of CD4 and CD8 cells across lung adenocarcinoma regions (dated by TCRdb to the late 2010s). Broadly, across the study: Intratumor heterogeneity of the T cell receptor repertoire was examined by comparing tumor centers with tumor margins.

The donors were patients who had localized lung adenocarcinoma, which is a subtype of non-small cell lung cancer. Samples were obtained from the centers of localized lung adenocarcinomas. For TCR repertoire analysis, CD4+ T cells from tumor tissue were profiled separately from CD8+ T cells. As for this clonotype: The antigen it binds to is not known. Base quality data are lacking; no much larger clone is found one base away.

Preparation of the library involved PCR. TCRdb names HiSeq X Ten as the instrument used. TCRdb itself trimmed the public reads at Q25 with fastp, ran MiXCR and retained productive beta chains. For every CDR3 protein sequence, its rows merge into one entry that carries the most common genes and DNA. The sample table lists 4,900 or so distinct CDR3 sequences, about three fifths of them with a count of one. The top ten clonotypes cover more than 15% of the sample. The germline V gene provides CDR1 MNHNS and CDR2 SASEGT. Deletion took 8 bases off V and 10 bases off J, with a span of 27 bases between the germline ends. The CDR3 covers 16 residues, taking in both the cysteine and the phenylalanine. The DNA shown is the 48-base CDR3, in frame from base 1.

The sequencing sample was made of CD4+ T cells from the center of a lung tumor. The cell subset or site tag for this specimen amounts to: tumor center region. The chain employs TRBV6-1 and TRBJ2-1, with the D gene not confidently named. This TCR came from a male donor with lung adenocarcinoma. The CD4 and CD8 labels of this study may be unreliable. The DNA sequence reads TGTGCCAGCCCGACATGTAACCGCAAAACATCCTACGAGCAGTTCTTC. Translated, it gives CASPTCNRKTSYEQFF.